The 9 T cell receptor beta chains presented below share a single source sample, sequenced in a study of T cells after yellow fever vaccination (dated by TCRdb to about 2019). What this sample's treatment or condition label stands for: live attenuated yellow fever vaccine strain. Library method: 5' RACE. TCRdb names Illumina HiSeq 2500 as the instrument used. TCRdb took the public reads, trimmed them with fastp at Q25, ran MiXCR for clone calling and kept in-frame beta chains. Rows with one shared CDR3 protein collapse into an entry with the most common genes and DNA. The sample table shows approximately 610,000 distinct CDR3 sequences, and less than 20% are seen once. The ten largest make up 15% to 20% of the sample. Specimen: PBMCs, collected around 5 days after the first yellow fever vaccination. These receptors were obtained from a man aged 18 to 30 who received the YFV17D yellow fever vaccine.

The table lists this clonotype with a few counts. The V call is TRBV29-1, the J call TRBJ2-7; 10 positions agree with TRBD1. Trimming removed 4 bases from V and 5 bases from J; junction bases left unmatched: 5. The CDR3 covers 13 residues. Germline V gene lookup returns CDR1 SQVTM and CDR2 ANQGSEA. DNA of the CDR3: TGCAGCGTTGCCTTGACAGGGGGCGACGAGCAGTACTTC. It codes for CSVALTGGDEQYF.

Details on this clonotype: Just one base apart from a much larger clone, this may be a read error. V is TRBV29-1 and J is TRBJ2-5, with D maybe TRBD2 (6 bases). Trimming removed 3 bases at V and 4 bases at J, with 12 bases between. CDR1 and CDR2 (germline): SQVTM, ANQGSEA. This CDR3 has 13 amino acids. This CDR3 reads CSVEASVGETQYF. The DNA for the CDR3 is TGCAGCGTTGAGGCTAGCGTGGGAGAGACCCAGTACTTC.

The V and J genes are TRBV18 and TRBJ1-1, with no clear D. Germline CDR1 KGHSH, CDR2 LQKENI. V was cut by 2 bases and J by 2 bases, with 9 bases left in between. The CDR3 totals 14 residues. CDR3 residues: CASSPSRGNTEAFF. Written as DNA, the CDR3 is TGTGCCAGCTCACCAAGTCGCGGCAACACTGAAGCTTTCTTT.

J is TRBJ2-5 and V is TRBV21-1; TRBD1, the table's D call, lacks a check against the DNA. TRBV21-1 is a pseudogene segment. The CDR3 runs 20 residues. The CDR3 spells CASSKRGGDRSYRGNWTQYF. As DNA, the CDR3 is TGTGCCAGCAGCAAAAGGGGGGGAGACAGGAGCTACCGTGGGAATTGGACCCAGTACTTC.

The chain carries TRBV6-1 and TRBJ2-1, with D perhaps given as TRBD1 or TRBD2 (6 bases each). The germline gives CDR1 MNHNS, CDR2 SASEGT. This CDR3 region has 17 residues. V lost 3 bases, J lost 4 bases, and 19 bases lay in between. The CDR3 reads CASSDPLRGELYNEQFF. The DNA of the CDR3 is TGTGCCAGCAGTGACCCCCTGAGGGGGGAGCTTTACAATGAGCAGTTCTTC.

This clonotype has a handful of counts. J is TRBJ2-2 and V is TRBV6-1; 8 bases agree with TRBD1. CDR1 and CDR2 (germline): MNHNS, SASEGT. The CDR3 spans 16 residues. V shed 6 bases and J 3 bases; nucleotides not matched to a gene: 9. CDR3 sequence reads: CASSVNRGMHTGELFF. DNA of the CDR3: TGTGCCAGCAGCGTTAACAGGGGGATGCACACCGGGGAGCTGTTTTTT.

J is TRBJ2-1 and V is TRBV9; perhaps TRBD2 as D (6 bases). Trimming took off 0 bases at V and 3 bases at J, with 13 bases between the two ends. This CDR3 region has 16 residues. Germline CDR1 is SGDLS and CDR2 is YYNGEE. In DNA, the CDR3 is TGTGCCAGCAGCGTAGATGCGGGGACTCACTACAATGAGCAGTTCTTC. This codes for CASSVDAGTHYNEQFF.

The V gene is TRBV7-8, the J gene TRBJ2-2; 9 nucleotides line up with TRBD2. The CDR3 runs 13 residues. From germline, CDR1 is SGHVS and CDR2 FQNEAQ. V trimming: 7 bases; J trimming: 6 bases; junction bases outside the gene matches: 3. CDR3: CASNIAGAGELFF. CDR3 coding DNA: TGTGCCAGCAACATAGCGGGGGCCGGGGAGCTGTTTTTT.

This clonotype showed up just a few times. V and J are TRBV7-3 and TRBJ1-1; weak D call: TRBD1 (5 bases). Germline V CDR1 and CDR2: SGHTA, FQGTGA. V was trimmed by 1 base and J by 10 bases, leaving 16 bases between them. This CDR3 has 14 amino acids. The CDR3 reads CASSLRAQAGGAFF. In DNA form, the CDR3 reads TGTGCCAGCAGCTTAAGGGCCCAGGCGGGGGGAGCTTTCTTT.